Below, 10 T cell receptor beta chains from the same sample are listed, as sequenced in a study of T cell responses to AZD1222 COVID-19 vaccine. Measured with immunoSEQ multiplex PCR; TCRdb has only the in-frame clones, and not every one. The table has roughly 270,000 clones, almost 95% seen once. The sample was peripheral blood, taken 28 days after the second AZD1222 dose. Every receptor here comes from an adult who received the AZD1222 COVID-19 vaccine.

This clone was found once. The J gene is TRBJ1-2, the V gene TRBV4-2; 7 bases map to TRBD1. Germline CDR1 reads LGHNA; CDR2 reads YNFKEQ. With V trimmed by 3 bases and J by 5 bases, 9 bases remained unmatched. The CDR3 runs to 15 residues. The CDR3 DNA follows: TGTGCCAGCAGCCAGGGTTCCGGACAGGAATATGGCTACACCTTC. Translated: CASSQGSGQEYGYTF.

CDR3 residues: CASSEQGLDTGELFF. CDR3 bases: TGTGCCAGCAGCGAACAGGGGCTGGACACCGGGGAGCTGTTTTTT. The gene calls are TRBV7-2 and TRBJ2-2, with 7 bases matching TRBD1. CDR1 and CDR2 from the germline V gene are SGHTA and FQGNSA. The CDR3 totals 15 residues. V gave up 5 bases and J gave up 3 bases; unmatched junction bases: 6.

The rearrangement uses TRBV5-4 and TRBJ2-7; the match to TRBD2 covers 13 bases. The CDR3 consists of 17 residues. V gave up 0 bases and J gave up 1 base; unmatched junction bases: 4. CDR1 and CDR2 from the germline V gene are SGHNT and YYREEE (reference sequence). The DNA for the CDR3 is TGTGCCAGCAGCTTGGGACTAGCGGGGGGTAAATCCTACGAGCAGTACTTC. Translation: CASSLGLAGGKSYEQYF.

The chain employs TRBV18 and TRBJ2-6; 8 positions agree with TRBD2. Trimming removed 2 bases from V and 0 bases from J; junction bases left unmatched: 3. Germline V gene sequence: CDR1 KGHSH, CDR2 LQKENI. This CDR3 is built from 17 residues. In DNA form, the CDR3 reads TGTGCCAGCTCACCAACTAGCGGAGTCTCTGGGGCCAACGTCCTGACTTTC. Translated, it gives CASSPTSGVSGANVLTF. The full variable domain, completed using reference TRBV18 and TRBJ2-6, is NAGVMQNPRHLVRRRGQEARLRCSPMKGHSHVYWYRQLPEEGLKFMVYLQKENIIDESGMPKERFSAEFPKEGPSILRIQQVVRGDSAAYFCASSPTSGVSGANVLTFGAGSRLTVL.

CDR3 amino acids: CASSRSRQTSYEQYF. The DNA of the CDR3 is TGTGCCAGCAGCCGCAGTAGACAGACGTCCTACGAGCAGTACTTC. The genes are TRBV3-1 (or the pseudogene TRBV3-2) and TRBJ2-7; possibly TRBD1 for D (5 bases). Germline CDR1 is LGHDT and CDR2 is YNNKEL (reference sequence). The CDR3 spans 15 residues. Trimming took 4 bases from V and 1 from J, leaving 14 bases between them.

This rearrangement joins TRBV11-2 to TRBJ2-7; D gene uncertain. The V end was cut by 7 bases, the J end by 0 bases, with 4 bases between. The CDR3 runs to 11 residues. In germline, CDR1 is SGHAT, CDR2 FQNNGV. The CDR3 region is CASTSSYEQYF. CDR3 coding DNA: TGTGCCAGCACCTCCTCCTACGAGCAGTACTTC. Together with reference TRBV11-2 and TRBJ2-7, the CDR3 gives the full variable domain: EAGVAQSPRYKIIEKRQSVAFWCNPISGHATLYWYQQILGQGPKLLIQFQNNGVVDDSQLPKDRFSAERLKGVDSTLKIQPAKLEDSAVYLCASTSSYEQYFGPGTRLTVT.

The chain is built from TRBV7-8 and TRBJ2-2; D unclear. This CDR3 is 16 amino acids long. Per the germline V gene, CDR1 is SGHVS and CDR2 is FQNEAQ. Between the trimmed V and J ends, which lost 1 base and 9 bases, there was a span of 18 bases. The CDR3 nucleotides are TGTGCCAGCAGCTTAGGGGCCCAACTCTCCCGGCGGGAGCTGTTTTTT. Encoded protein: CASSLGAQLSRRELFF.

The gene calls are TRBV5-6 and TRBJ1-2; 9 nucleotides line up with TRBD1. This CDR3 is 15 amino acids long. Germline CDR1 reads SGHDT; CDR2 reads YYEEEE. V was clipped by 4 bases and J by 4 bases; unmatched bases: 8. CDR3 residues: CASSPDRGRFYGYTF. Here the CDR3 DNA reads TGTGCCAGCAGCCCGGACAGGGGAAGGTTCTATGGCTACACCTTC. The entire variable domain, with the rest obtained from reference TRBV5-6 and TRBJ1-2, is as follows: DAGVTQSPTHLIKTRGQQVTLRCSPKSGHDTVSWYQQALGQGPQFIFQYYEEEERQRGNFPDRFSGHQFPNYSSELNVNALLLGDSALYLCASSPDRGRFYGYTFGSGTRLTVV.

The gene calls are TRBV10-3 and TRBJ1-3; 8 bases match TRBD1. Germline V CDR1 and CDR2: ENHRY, SYGVKD. Trimming cost V 5 bases and J 4 bases; bases outside gene matches: 4. This CDR3 is built from 14 residues. The CDR3 bases are TGTGCCATCAGTTCGGACAGGGTCGGAAACACCATATATTTT. Translating gives CAISSDRVGNTIYF.

V is TRBV5-4 and J is TRBJ2-5; D is uncertain. This CDR3 is built from 12 residues. V dropped 3 bases and J dropped 5 bases, with 8 bases sitting between them. The germline V gene encodes CDR1 SGHNT and CDR2 YYREEE (reference sequence). The CDR3 region has the DNA TGTGCCAGCAGCTCTTTGGGGGAGACCCAGTACTTC. It specifies CASSSLGETQYF.